This T cell receptor (beta chain) was recovered during a study of cytomegalovirus exposure and HLA in healthy donors. General study findings and limits: A list of about 180 TCR beta chains associated with cytomegalovirus was given. Clusters of TCRs from the first cohort tended to co-occur in the roughly 120 validation repertoires (as a later analysis found).

Only in-frame clones appear in the TCRdb table, and some are missing; sequencing was by immunoSEQ multiplex PCR. The table has about 160,000 clones, just under 90% seen once. It was the approximately 120-subject validation cohort, separate from the approximately 680-subject first cohort, to which the donors belonged. CDR3 length: 15 residues. V lost 2 bases and J lost 2, with 12 bases in between. The V gene's germline CDR1 is MNHEY and CDR2 SVGAGI. As for this clone: Its cognate antigen is unknown.

The chain joins TRBV6-5 to TRBJ2-5; a weak D match, TRBD1 (6 bases). This receptor was taken from a woman younger than 35 in good health and CMV-seropositive. The sample comprised PBMCs. The CDR3 DNA reads as TGTGCCAGCAGTTACACCCGAGGACAGCAAGAGACCCAGTACTTC. It encodes CASSYTRGQQETQYF.